Listed below are T cell receptor beta chains from one sample, sequenced in a study of T cell responses to AZD1222 COVID-19 vaccine. Produced via immunoSEQ multiplex PCR; TCRdb's table is partial and in-frame only. The sample carries 150,000 to 200,000 clones, around nine tenths recorded once. The source material was peripheral blood, sampled 28 days after the second dose of the MenACWY control vaccine. These receptors originate from an adult who received the MenACWY meningococcal vaccine as a control. CDR3s include the opening cysteine and the closing phenylalanine or tryptophan. The order of the fields is CDR3 length, V gene, D gene, J gene, clone size, CDR3 DNA, CDR3 protein. A D gene is named only where the DNA matches it firmly. Not every row has a clone size; where given, it reads once, few, many or a size class.

len: 14
v_gene: TRBV5-6
d_gene: TRBD1
j_gene: TRBJ1-1
abundance: -
CDR3nt: TGTGCCAGCAGCTCCACACCCAGGGGGCGTCAGGCTTTCTTT
CDR3aa: CASSSTPRGRQAFF

len: 16
v_gene: TRBV7-9
d_gene: -
j_gene: TRBJ1-2
abundance: -
CDR3nt: TGTGCCAGCAGCCCCGGGGTGGGATTCACTAACTATGGCTACACCTTC
CDR3aa: CASSPGVGFTNYGYTF

len: 15
v_gene: TRBV5-1
d_gene: TRBD2
j_gene: TRBJ2-1
abundance: -
CDR3nt: TGCGCCAGCAGCCTTAGCGGGGGACCCTACAATGAGCAGTTCTTC
CDR3aa: CASSLSGGPYNEQFF

len: 14
v_gene: TRBV9
d_gene: -
j_gene: TRBJ2-7
abundance: -
CDR3nt: TGTGCCAGCAGCCCCCAGACGCGATCCGACGAGCAGTACTTC
CDR3aa: CASSPQTRSDEQYF

len: 13
v_gene: TRBV11-3
d_gene: TRBD1
j_gene: TRBJ1-1
abundance: -
CDR3nt: TGTGCCAGCAGCTTGACAAACAGGGGTAGGACTTTCTTT
CDR3aa: CASSLTNRGRTFF

len: 13
v_gene: TRBV6-4
d_gene: -
j_gene: TRBJ1-2
abundance: -
CDR3nt: TGTGCCAGCAGTGCTCAGGGGAGCTATGGCTACACCTTC
CDR3aa: CASSAQGSYGYTF

len: 17
v_gene: TRBV5-1
d_gene: TRBD1
j_gene: TRBJ1-3
abundance: -
CDR3nt: TGCGCCAGCAGACCCCGACAGGGGACCTTCTCTGGAAACACCATATATTTT
CDR3aa: CASRPRQGTFSGNTIYF

len: 15
v_gene: TRBV2
d_gene: -
j_gene: TRBJ1-4
abundance: -
CDR3nt: TGTGCCAGCATTCCTGACCGTACCATTAATGAAAAACTGTTTTTT
CDR3aa: CASIPDRTINEKLFF

len: 13
v_gene: TRBV11-3
d_gene: -
j_gene: TRBJ1-5
abundance: -
CDR3nt: TGTGCCAGCAGCCGGGGGCCCTATCAGCCCCAGCATTTT
CDR3aa: CASSRGPYQPQHF

len: 10
v_gene: TRBV28
d_gene: -
j_gene: TRBJ1-2
abundance: once
CDR3nt: TGTGCCACCTTGGGGGGTGGCTACACCTTC
CDR3aa: CATLGGGYTF

len: 13
v_gene: TRBV19
d_gene: TRBD1
j_gene: TRBJ1-6
abundance: -
CDR3nt: TGTGCCAGTAGGGGGACAGAAAATTCACCCCTCCACTTT
CDR3aa: CASRGTENSPLHF

len: 19
v_gene: TRBV4-1
d_gene: TRBD2
j_gene: TRBJ2-3
abundance: -
CDR3nt: TGCGCCAGCAGCCCTCCTTCCAGCGGGAGGGCCCTTGGGACAGATACGCAGTATTTT
CDR3aa: CASSPPSSGRALGTDTQYF

len: 13
v_gene: TRBV20-1
d_gene: TRBD2
j_gene: TRBJ2-7
abundance: -
CDR3nt: TGCAGTGCTAGTCTTCTAGCGGGAGGCGAGCAGTACTTC
CDR3aa: CSASLLAGGEQYF

len: 17
v_gene: TRBV19
d_gene: -
j_gene: TRBJ2-2
abundance: -
CDR3nt: TGTGCCAGTAGTATAAACGGGCCAGGGGTTCGGACCGGGGAGCTGTTTTTT
CDR3aa: CASSINGPGVRTGELFF

len: 15
v_gene: TRBV11-3
d_gene: -
j_gene: TRBJ1-3
abundance: once
CDR3nt: TGTGCCAGCAGCTTAGATTCTTACTCTGGAAACACCATATATTTT
CDR3aa: CASSLDSYSGNTIYF

len: 16
v_gene: TRBV4-2
d_gene: TRBD1
j_gene: TRBJ1-4
abundance: -
CDR3nt: TGTGCCAGCAGCCAGAATTCCGGGACAGGGAATGAAAAACTGTTTTTT
CDR3aa: CASSQNSGTGNEKLFF

len: 16
v_gene: TRBV27
d_gene: TRBD1
j_gene: TRBJ1-5
abundance: -
CDR3nt: TGTGCCAGCAGTCCGACCGGGACAGGGGGCGATCAGCCCCAGCATTTT
CDR3aa: CASSPTGTGGDQPQHF

len: 15
v_gene: TRBV5-6
d_gene: -
j_gene: TRBJ2-3
abundance: -
CDR3nt: TGTGCCAGCAGCTTGCCACGGGCGGATGGAGATACGCAGTATTTT
CDR3aa: CASSLPRADGDTQYF

len: 13
v_gene: TRBV6-5
d_gene: TRBD1
j_gene: TRBJ1-2
abundance: -
CDR3nt: TGTGCCAGCAAAGAGACAGGGAGCCATGGCTACACCTTC
CDR3aa: CASKETGSHGYTF

len: 13
v_gene: TRBV6-4
d_gene: -
j_gene: TRBJ2-1
abundance: -
CDR3nt: TGTGCCAGCAGCCTCTCGACAGTCAATGAGCAGTTCTTC
CDR3aa: CASSLSTVNEQFF

len: 12
v_gene: TRBV27
d_gene: -
j_gene: TRBJ2-1
abundance: -
CDR3nt: TGTGCCAGCAGTAAAAACTACAATGAGCAGTTCTTC
CDR3aa: CASSKNYNEQFF

len: 16
v_gene: TRBV6-4
d_gene: TRBD1
j_gene: TRBJ1-1
abundance: -
CDR3nt: TGTGCCAGCAGAGCGCGGGGACAGGAAAGGAACACTGAAGCTTTCTTT
CDR3aa: CASRARGQERNTEAFF

len: 15
v_gene: TRBV5-6
d_gene: -
j_gene: TRBJ2-3
abundance: -
CDR3nt: TGTGCCAGCAGCTTGGCCCGGGAGTACACAGATACGCAGTATTTT
CDR3aa: CASSLAREYTDTQYF

len: 15
v_gene: TRBV19
d_gene: -
j_gene: TRBJ1-4
abundance: -
CDR3nt: TGTGCCAGTAGCGACGATAGTACCCTAAATGAAAAACTGTTTTTT
CDR3aa: CASSDDSTLNEKLFF

len: 16
v_gene: TRBV5-1
d_gene: TRBD2
j_gene: TRBJ2-2
abundance: -
CDR3nt: TGCGCCAGCAGCTTGGCTACTAGCGGGAGCACCGGGGAGCTGTTTTTT
CDR3aa: CASSLATSGSTGELFF

len: 13
v_gene: TRBV5-1
d_gene: -
j_gene: TRBJ2-1
abundance: -
CDR3nt: TGCGCCAGCAGCTTCCAGGGACCTGTTGAGCAGTTCTTC
CDR3aa: CASSFQGPVEQFF

len: 13
v_gene: TRBV6-1
d_gene: TRBD1
j_gene: TRBJ2-7
abundance: -
CDR3nt: TGTGCCAGCAGTTGGGACAGGGGGCGAAAGCAGTACTTC
CDR3aa: CASSWDRGRKQYF

len: 14
v_gene: TRBV10-3
d_gene: TRBD1
j_gene: TRBJ1-2
abundance: -
CDR3nt: TGTGCCATCACCGAGGAGAGGGGGCTCTATGGCTACACCTTC
CDR3aa: CAITEERGLYGYTF

len: 14
v_gene: TRBV19
d_gene: -
j_gene: TRBJ1-5
abundance: -
CDR3nt: TGTGCCAGTACTCCAAGGACTTCAAATCAGCCCCAGCATTTT
CDR3aa: CASTPRTSNQPQHF

len: 11
v_gene: TRBV19
d_gene: -
j_gene: TRBJ2-1
abundance: -
CDR3nt: TGTGCCAGTAGTGGCGGACAAGAGCAGTTCTTC
CDR3aa: CASSGGQEQFF

len: 14
v_gene: TRBV5-1
d_gene: TRBD2
j_gene: TRBJ2-1
abundance: -
CDR3nt: TGCGCCAGCAGGACCTTGGCGGGGGACAATGAGCAGTTCTTC
CDR3aa: CASRTLAGDNEQFF

len: 13
v_gene: TRBV6-6
d_gene: -
j_gene: TRBJ1-5
abundance: -
CDR3nt: TGTGCCAGCAGCTCGCCTACGAATCAGCCCCAGCATTTT
CDR3aa: CASSSPTNQPQHF

len: 16
v_gene: TRBV11-2
d_gene: TRBD2
j_gene: TRBJ2-7
abundance: few
CDR3nt: TGTGCCAGCAGCTTAGAGGCTAGCGGCCTACCCTACGAGCAGTACTTC
CDR3aa: CASSLEASGLPYEQYF

len: 14
v_gene: TRBV7-2
d_gene: -
j_gene: TRBJ1-1
abundance: -
CDR3nt: TGTGCCAGCAGCTTAGTAGAGACGAACACTGAAGCTTTCTTT
CDR3aa: CASSLVETNTEAFF

len: 15
v_gene: TRBV28
d_gene: -
j_gene: TRBJ1-1
abundance: -
CDR3nt: TGTGCCAGCAGCCTCCTCGGGGGGGAGAACACTGAAGCTTTCTTT
CDR3aa: CASSLLGGENTEAFF